The 22 T cell receptor beta chains listed next were all sequenced from one sample in a study of T-cell memory formation after mild COVID-19. TCRdb used MiXCR to reprocess the 5' RACE reads, holding one entry per CDR3 protein. Of 250,000 to 300,000 distinct CDR3 sequences in the sample, about 15% are singletons; the top ten hold roughly 23%. The specimen was PBMCs or a T cell subset sorted from them (not recorded which). The receptors were sampled from a man aged 18 to 29 who had mild COVID-19 (a few samples of this study predate the infection). Cell type and time point are not known.

This clonotype showed up just a few times. The chain carries TRBV7-2 and TRBJ2-3, with D perhaps being TRBD1 or TRBD2 (5 bases each). V dropped 3 bases and J dropped 0 bases, with 13 bases sitting between them. The germline V gene encodes CDR1 SGHTA and CDR2 FQGNSA. There are 16 residues in the CDR3. CDR3 in amino acids: CASSFNGGSSTDTQYF. The CDR3 coding sequence is TGTGCCAGCAGCTTTAATGGGGGATCTAGCACAGATACGCAGTATTTT.

The chain employs TRBV5-1 and TRBJ1-1; D unclear. The CDR3 consists of 14 residues. Germline values: CDR1 SGHRS, CDR2 YFSETQ. Trimming took 2 bases from V and 1 from J, leaving 9 bases between them. CDR3 sequence: CASSLQISNTEAFF. The CDR3 coding sequence is TGCGCCAGCAGCTTACAGATCTCGAACACTGAAGCTTTCTTT. The whole variable domain, filled in from reference TRBV5-1 and TRBJ1-1, reads KAGVTQTPRYLIKTRGQQVTLSCSPISGHRSVSWYQQTPGQGLQFLFEYFSETQRNKGNFPGRFSGRQFSNSRSEMNVSTLELGDSALYLCASSLQISNTEAFFGQGTRLTVV.

This clonotype was seen a handful of times. This CDR3 reads CASSRTTNTGELFF. The DNA for the CDR3 is TGTGCCAGCAGCCGGACAACGAACACCGGGGAGCTGTTTTTT. V usage is TRBV11-2 and J usage is TRBJ2-2, with a tentative D call TRBD1 (5 bases). Germline CDR1 reads SGHAT; CDR2 reads FQNNGV. The CDR3 loop spans 14 amino acids. The V end was cut by 5 bases, the J end by 0 bases, with 7 bases between.

The chain carries TRBV5-1 and TRBJ1-2; 9 nucleotides line up with TRBD1. Germline V CDR1 and CDR2: SGHRS, YFSETQ. J lost 6 bases, V lost 1 base, and 4 bases had no gene match. The CDR3 spans 14 residues. The CDR3, as DNA: TGCGCCAGCAGCTTGTATCGACAGGGGGATGGCTACACCTTC. Its translation is CASSLYRQGDGYTF.

CDR3 region: CAISVGTGKETQYF. The CDR3 nucleotides read TGTGCCATCAGTGTAGGGACAGGGAAAGAGACCCAGTACTTC. This chain connects TRBV10-3 to TRBJ2-5, with 9 bases aligning to TRBD1. V lost 4 bases, J lost 3 bases, and 3 bases stayed unmatched. CDR1 is ENHRY and CDR2 is SYGVKD in the germline V gene. CDR3 size: 14 residues.

This clonotype was observed a handful of times. CDR3 region: CASSPTGGPDYGYTF. The CDR3 bases are TGCGCCAGCAGCCCGACAGGGGGACCCGACTATGGCTACACCTTC. The chain uses TRBV5-1 and TRBJ1-2; 9 bases fit TRBD1. Trimming took 4 bases from V and 3 from J; bases not matched to a gene: 7. CDR3 length: 15 amino acids. The germline V gene has CDR1 SGHRS and CDR2 YFSETQ.

The chain couples TRBV5-1 to TRBJ2-5, with unresolved D. Germline assignment: CDR1 SGHRS and CDR2 YFSETQ. The CDR3 sequence is 14 residues long. Trimming stripped 0 bases from V and 2 bases from J, with 8 bases between. This CDR3 is CASSLAVRQETQYF. CDR3 coding DNA: TGCGCCAGCAGCTTGGCCGTCAGGCAAGAGACCCAGTACTTC.

This clonotype appeared a few times. The chain recombines TRBV12-3 or TRBV12-4 with TRBJ2-7, with D possibly matching TRBD1 (6 bases). Deletions cut 1 base from V and 9 bases from J, with 13 bases between. The CDR3 extends over 13 amino acids. The CDR3, as DNA: TGTGCCAGCAGTTTAGGGTCCAGGGGCGGGCAGTACGTC. The encoded protein is CASSLGSRGGQYV.

The V and J genes are TRBV5-1 and TRBJ2-7, with 12 bases aligning to TRBD2. V was clipped by 3 bases and J by 2 bases; unmatched bases: 6. Germline assignment: CDR1 SGHRS and CDR2 YFSETQ. CDR3 length equals 16 residues. As DNA, the CDR3 is TGCGCCAGCAGCTCGGGTCTAGCGGGGGGGCCCTACGAGCAGTACTTC. Its protein product is CASSSGLAGGPYEQYF.

The table lists this clonotype with many counts. The chain employs TRBV5-5 and TRBJ2-3; D remains unclear. Germline loops: CDR1 SGHKS, CDR2 YYEKEE (reference sequence). Trimming shortened V by 0 bases and J by 8 bases, and 10 bases separated the two germline ends. This CDR3 has 13 amino acids. CDR3 bases: TGTGCCAGCAGCTTGGGGCTCGCTGGTACGCAGTATTTT. Its translation: CASSLGLAGTQYF.

The chain is built from TRBV24-1 and TRBJ1-6; 7 nucleotides line up with TRBD1. Germline assignment: CDR1 KGHDR and CDR2 SFDVKD. The CDR3 consists of 14 residues. The J segment lost 6 bases and the V segment lost 4 bases, leaving 2 bases of the junction unmatched. CDR3 region: CATSDRDSNSPLHF. The DNA for the CDR3 is TGTGCCACCAGTGACCGGGACAGTAATTCACCCCTCCACTTT.

Ten or more counts support this clonotype. V and J are TRBV15 and TRBJ1-2, with TRBD1 identical over 8 bases. The CDR3 covers 15 residues. Germline assignment: CDR1 LNHNV and CDR2 YYDKDF (reference sequence). Unmatched junction bases numbered 10, after V lost 5 bases and J lost 5 bases. In nucleotides, the CDR3 is TGTGCCACCAGCGGTTTCGACAGGGGAGATTATGGCTACACCTTC. This gives the protein CATSGFDRGDYGYTF.

This clonotype came up a few times. The rearrangement joins TRBV7-9 to TRBJ1-2; 10 bases match TRBD1. The CDR3 loop spans 13 amino acids. The V gene's germline CDR1 is SEHNR and CDR2 FQNEAQ (reference sequence). J gave up 11 bases and V 5 bases, and 8 bases lay outside the gene matches. The CDR3: CASSPRQGARYTF. The DNA of the CDR3 is TGTGCCAGCAGCCCCCGACAGGGGGCGAGATACACCTTC.

The chain joins TRBV12-3 or TRBV12-4 to TRBJ2-2; D is uncertain. This CDR3 is 15 amino acids long. The ends were cut back, 6 bases at V and 5 bases at J, with 16 bases in the middle. CDR3 residues: CASSPPPGETGELFF. The CDR3 coding sequence is TGTGCCAGCAGCCCGCCCCCAGGAGAAACCGGGGAGCTGTTTTTT.

This clonotype has more than one count but fewer than ten. The rearrangement links TRBV10-3 to TRBJ1-1, with 8 bases that match TRBD1. The CDR3 totals 14 residues. Trimming removed 4 bases from V and 3 bases from J; junction bases left unmatched: 4. Looked up from germline, CDR1 is ENHRY and CDR2 is SYGVKD. In nucleotides, the CDR3 is TGTGCCATCAGTGGTACAGGGGGGGACACTGAAGCTTTCTTT. It specifies CAISGTGGDTEAFF.

This clonotype was picked up a small number of times. The chain employs TRBV7-2 and TRBJ2-7; 7 bases fit TRBD2. Germline V gives CDR1 SGHTA, CDR2 FQGNSA. This CDR3 contains 15 residues. Trimming removed 1 base from V and 2 bases from J; junction bases left unmatched: 5. The CDR3 sequence: CASSLGEGSTYEQYF. CDR3 bases: TGTGCCAGCAGCTTAGGGGAGGGGTCGACCTACGAGCAGTACTTC.

This clonotype was observed a handful of times. The chain links TRBV6-2 or TRBV6-3 to TRBJ1-2; no clear D. CDR1 is MNHEY, CDR2 SVGEGT, per germline. The V end lost 3 bases, the J end lost 7 bases, and 21 bases lay between the germline ends. The CDR3 totals 16 residues. CDR3 sequence (DNA): TGTGCCAGCAGTTATGGTCGGGGAGCCGAACGCTCTGGCTACACCTTC. Its protein product is CASSYGRGAERSGYTF.

The chain recombines TRBV12-3 or TRBV12-4 with TRBJ2-3; 9 nucleotides agree with TRBD2. CDR3 size: 17 residues. V dropped 6 bases and J dropped 7; count of bases not matched to a gene: 17. The CDR3 here is CASSSQHLAGRRNTQYF. The CDR3 nucleotides read TGTGCCAGCAGCTCACAACATCTAGCGGGGAGGAGAAATACGCAGTATTTT.

In its sample, this clonotype was seen a few times. The chain employs TRBV20-1 and TRBJ2-1; TRBD2 might be the D (6 bases). The ends were cut back, 2 bases at V and 3 bases at J, with 17 bases in the middle. The CDR3 is 16 amino acids. Germline V gene sequence: CDR1 DFQATT, CDR2 SNEGSKA (reference sequence). Here the CDR3 reads CSARTLSSADYNEQFF. The CDR3 region has the DNA TGCAGTGCTAGAACCCTCTCTAGCGCTGACTACAATGAGCAGTTCTTC.

The V call is TRBV6-5, the J call TRBJ2-1; maybe TRBD2 (7 bases). Per the germline V gene, CDR1 is MNHEY and CDR2 is SVGAGI. The CDR3 is made up of 13 amino acids. The V end was cut by 6 bases, the J end by 10 bases, with 16 bases between. The CDR3 nucleotides read TGTGCCAGCAGCGGCGCGGGGGCTTGGGAGCAGTTCTTC. This gives the protein CASSGAGAWEQFF.

A few counts support this clonotype. V and J are TRBV4-1 and TRBJ2-3, with TRBD2 matching 12 bases. Germline trimming cut 1 base from V and 5 bases from J; bases unmatched to any gene: 4. The CDR3 runs 16 residues. Germline CDR1 MGHRA, CDR2 YSYEKL. The CDR3 sequence is CASSQGASGGVDTQYF. The DNA of the CDR3 is TGCGCCAGCAGCCAAGGGGCTAGCGGGGGGGTAGATACGCAGTATTTT.

This clonotype was counted a single time. This chain links TRBV7-9 with TRBJ2-7, with 7 bases aligning to TRBD2. The CDR3 consists of 16 residues. CDR1 is SEHNR and CDR2 is FQNEAQ in the germline V gene (reference sequence). The V and J ends lost 4 bases and 0 bases, in that order; junction bases with no gene match: 9. The CDR3 reads CASSSRVAGVSYEQYF. The CDR3 coding sequence is TGTGCCAGCAGCTCGCGGGTGGCGGGGGTCTCCTACGAGCAGTACTTC.